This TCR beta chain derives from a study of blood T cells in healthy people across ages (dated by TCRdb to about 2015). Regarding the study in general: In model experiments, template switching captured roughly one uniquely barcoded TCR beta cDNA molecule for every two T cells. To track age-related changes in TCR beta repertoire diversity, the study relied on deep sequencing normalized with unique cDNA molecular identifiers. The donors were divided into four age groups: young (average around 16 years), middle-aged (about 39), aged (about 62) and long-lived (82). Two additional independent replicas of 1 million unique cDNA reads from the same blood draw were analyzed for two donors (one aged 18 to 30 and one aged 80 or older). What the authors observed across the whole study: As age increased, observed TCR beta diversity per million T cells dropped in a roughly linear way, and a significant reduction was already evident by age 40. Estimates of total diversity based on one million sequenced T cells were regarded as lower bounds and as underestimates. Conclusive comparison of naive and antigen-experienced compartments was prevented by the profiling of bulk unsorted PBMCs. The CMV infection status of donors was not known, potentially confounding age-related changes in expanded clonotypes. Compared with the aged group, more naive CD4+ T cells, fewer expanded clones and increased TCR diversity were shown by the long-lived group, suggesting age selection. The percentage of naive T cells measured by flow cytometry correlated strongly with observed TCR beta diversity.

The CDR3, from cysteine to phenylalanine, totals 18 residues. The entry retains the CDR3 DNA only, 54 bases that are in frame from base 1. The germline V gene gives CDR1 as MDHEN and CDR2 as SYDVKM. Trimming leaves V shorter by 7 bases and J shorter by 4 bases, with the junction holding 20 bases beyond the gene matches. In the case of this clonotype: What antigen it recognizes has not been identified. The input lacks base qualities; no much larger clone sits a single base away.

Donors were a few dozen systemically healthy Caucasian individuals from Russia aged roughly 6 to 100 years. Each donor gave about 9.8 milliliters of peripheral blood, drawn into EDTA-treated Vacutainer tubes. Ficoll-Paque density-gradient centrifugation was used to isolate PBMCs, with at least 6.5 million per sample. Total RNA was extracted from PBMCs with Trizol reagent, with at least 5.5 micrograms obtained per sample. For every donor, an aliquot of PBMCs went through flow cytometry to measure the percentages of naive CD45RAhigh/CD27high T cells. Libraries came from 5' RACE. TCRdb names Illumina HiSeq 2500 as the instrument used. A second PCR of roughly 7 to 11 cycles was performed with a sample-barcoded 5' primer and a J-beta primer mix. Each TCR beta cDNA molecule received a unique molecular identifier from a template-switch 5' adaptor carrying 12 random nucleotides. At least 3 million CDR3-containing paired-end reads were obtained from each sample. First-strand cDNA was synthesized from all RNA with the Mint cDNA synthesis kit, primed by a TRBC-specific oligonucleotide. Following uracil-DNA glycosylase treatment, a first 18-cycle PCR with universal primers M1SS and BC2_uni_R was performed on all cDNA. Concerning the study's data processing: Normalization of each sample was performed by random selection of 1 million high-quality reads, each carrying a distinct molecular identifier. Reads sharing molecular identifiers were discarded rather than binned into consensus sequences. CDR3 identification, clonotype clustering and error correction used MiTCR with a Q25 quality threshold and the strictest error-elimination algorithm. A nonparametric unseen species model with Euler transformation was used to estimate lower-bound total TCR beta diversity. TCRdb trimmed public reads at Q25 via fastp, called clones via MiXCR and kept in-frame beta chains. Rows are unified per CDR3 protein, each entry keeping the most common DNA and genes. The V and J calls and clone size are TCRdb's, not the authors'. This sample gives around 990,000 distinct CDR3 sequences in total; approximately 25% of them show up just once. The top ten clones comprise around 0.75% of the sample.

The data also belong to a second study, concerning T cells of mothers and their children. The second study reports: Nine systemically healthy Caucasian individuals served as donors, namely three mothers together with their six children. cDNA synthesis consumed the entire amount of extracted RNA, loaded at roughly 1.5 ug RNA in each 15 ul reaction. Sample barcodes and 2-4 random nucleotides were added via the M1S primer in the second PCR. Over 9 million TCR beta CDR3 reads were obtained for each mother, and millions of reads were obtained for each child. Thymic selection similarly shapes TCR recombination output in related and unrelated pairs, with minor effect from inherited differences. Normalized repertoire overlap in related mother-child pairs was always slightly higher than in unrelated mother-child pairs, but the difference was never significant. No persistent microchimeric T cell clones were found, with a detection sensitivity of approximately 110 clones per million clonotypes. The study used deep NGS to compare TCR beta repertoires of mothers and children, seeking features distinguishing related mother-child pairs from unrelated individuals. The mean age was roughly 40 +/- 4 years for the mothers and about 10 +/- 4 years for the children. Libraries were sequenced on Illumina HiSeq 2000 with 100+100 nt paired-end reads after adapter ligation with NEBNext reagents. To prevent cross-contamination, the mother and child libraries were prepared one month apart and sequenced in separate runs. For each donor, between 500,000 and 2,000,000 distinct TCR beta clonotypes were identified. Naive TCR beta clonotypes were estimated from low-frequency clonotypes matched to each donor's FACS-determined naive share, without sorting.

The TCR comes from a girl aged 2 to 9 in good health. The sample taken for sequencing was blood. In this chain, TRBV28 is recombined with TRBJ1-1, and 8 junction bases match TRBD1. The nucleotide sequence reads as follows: TGTGCCAGCAACGGTTACCCGAGGACAGGGCGGGAAGGCACTGAAGCTTTCTTT. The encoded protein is CASNGYPRTGREGTEAFF.